This TCR beta chain came from a study of glioma-infiltrating T cells. Study in general: Before surgery, glioma patients received dexamethasone for at most six days. Study-wide points: Shared blood CDR3 signature motifs marked patients with low tissue-blood divergence. Tissue-blood divergence was below expectation in non-neoplastic patients, above in gliomas.

Germline CDR1 reads MNHNS; CDR2 reads SASEGT. Trimming removed 2 bases from V and 2 bases from J; junction bases left unmatched: 4. The CDR3 totals 15 residues. This clonotype has ten or more counts. The antigen is unknown. The iRepertoire nested amplicon-rescue multiplex PCR amplified TCR alpha and beta CDR3s from RNA. For one-step reverse transcription and amplification, about 90-450 ng of tissue mRNA or PBMC total RNA was used. TCRdb analysed the multiplex PCR reads with MiXCR anew, one entry per CDR3 protein. The table has about 400,000 distinct CDR3 sequences, 41% seen once. The sequenced material came from glioma tissue, nonneoplastic brain tissue, or PBMCs (not recorded which). The origin of this receptor is a human donor with low-grade glioma or glioblastoma, undergoing nonglioma brain surgery, or in good health (not recorded which). The chain carries TRBV6-1 and TRBJ2-7, with 9 bases fitting TRBD1. CDR3 in DNA: TGTGCCAGCAGTGAACCGGGGACAGGGACCTACGAGCAGTACTTC. Translation gives CASSEPGTGTYEQYF.